The entry below gives a single TCR beta chain sequence along with its context. The antigen is not known. This entry is derived from a study of cytomegalovirus exposure and HLA in healthy donors. The PCR used 60 Vbeta and 13 Jbeta primers. Produced via immunoSEQ multiplex PCR; TCRdb's table is partial and in-frame only. The sample holds about 120,000 clones; 76% are singletons and the top ten take less than 15%. Regarding the study as a whole: A few CMV-associated chains proved CMV antigen-specific in vitro. Reportedly, diagnosis of cytomegalovirus status by the classifier showed high specificity and sensitivity.

Per germline, CDR1 SGHRS and CDR2 YFSETQ. V gave up 5 bases and J gave up 5 bases, with 20 bases separating them. The length of the CDR3 is 16 residues. The receptor's source is a woman between 40 and 55 years old in good health and CMV-seropositive. The chain couples TRBV5-1 to TRBJ1-5; weak D call: TRBD1 (5 bases). Specimen: PBMCs. CDR3 loop: CASRAGGVSSDQPQHF. CDR3 DNA sequence: TGCGCCAGCAGAGCGGGGGGGGTAAGCTCCGATCAGCCCCAGCATTTT.